This T cell receptor beta chain is drawn from a study of cytomegalovirus exposure and HLA in healthy donors. PCR primers comprised 60 Vbeta and 13 Jbeta primers. The data were produced by immunoSEQ multiplex PCR, yet TCRdb's version contains in-frame clones alone and is incomplete. The data contain 160,000 or so clones, 70% of them singletons. This CDR3 region has 13 residues. The V end was cut by 0 bases, the J end by 3 bases, with 4 bases between. Germline CDR1 reads SGHDT; CDR2 reads YYEEEE. Sequenced sample: PBMCs. The rearrangement joins TRBV5-6 to TRBJ2-1; the D is unclear. This clonotype was sampled from a man aged 18 to 29 in good health and CMV-seropositive. In DNA form, the CDR3 reads TGTGCCAGCAGCTTGGGGCTCTACAATGAGCAGTTCTTC. Translating it yields CASSLGLYNEQFF. The variable domain in full, with the rest retrieved from reference TRBV5-6 and TRBJ2-1, is DAGVTQSPTHLIKTRGQQVTLRCSPKSGHDTVSWYQQALGQGPQFIFQYYEEEERQRGNFPDRFSGHQFPNYSSELNVNALLLGDSALYLCASSLGLYNEQFFGPGTRLTVL.